Listed below are T cell receptor beta chains from one sample, sequenced in a study of beta chain features in type 1 diabetes. TCRdb's table, derived via immunoSEQ multiplex PCR, lists solely in-frame clones and lacks some. The table includes 200,000 to 250,000 clones, 25% to 30% detected once. Sample: central memory CD4+ T cells from blood. Receptors were obtained from a young man in good health. CDR3s include the opening cysteine and the closing phenylalanine or tryptophan. D genes are given only for firm matches. The listing skips clone size in some rows; elsewhere it reads once, few, many or a size class.

clone size: few
V gene: TRBV10-1
J gene: TRBJ1-5
D gene: -
CDR3 DNA: TGCGCCAGCAGTGAATGGGGAAATCAGCCCCAGCATTTT
CDR3 protein: CASSEWGNQPQHF

clone size: few
V gene: TRBV7-9
J gene: TRBJ2-3
D gene: TRBD1
CDR3 DNA: TGTGCCAGCAGCTTTACAGGGGTCTCACTAGATACGCAGTATTTT
CDR3 protein: CASSFTGVSLDTQYF

clone size: -
V gene: TRBV5-1
J gene: TRBJ2-7
D gene: TRBD1
CDR3 DNA: TGCGCCAGCAGCTTGGCCGGGACAGGGACCAGGGAGCAGTACTTC
CDR3 protein: CASSLAGTGTREQYF

clone size: few
V gene: TRBV18
J gene: TRBJ1-1
D gene: TRBD1
CDR3 DNA: TGTGCCAGCTCAATTGGGACAGGGTGGACTGAAGCTTTCTTT
CDR3 protein: CASSIGTGWTEAFF

clone size: -
V gene: TRBV7-2
J gene: TRBJ2-3
D gene: TRBD2
CDR3 DNA: TGTGCCAGCAGCTCGGGACTAGCGGGAGGCACAGATACGCAGTATTTT
CDR3 protein: CASSSGLAGGTDTQYF

clone size: -
V gene: TRBV25-1
J gene: TRBJ1-4
D gene: -
CDR3 DNA: TGTGCCAGCAGTTCCCTAACTGGAGGGGGAAATGAAAAACTGTTTTTT
CDR3 protein: CASSSLTGGGNEKLFF

clone size: -
V gene: TRBV27
J gene: TRBJ1-2
D gene: TRBD1
CDR3 DNA: TGTGCCAGCAGTATATCAAGACAGGGGAATGGCTACACCTTC
CDR3 protein: CASSISRQGNGYTF

clone size: medium-sized
V gene: TRBV28
J gene: TRBJ2-4
D gene: TRBD1
CDR3 DNA: TGTGCCAGCAGTTTTTGGACAGGGGAGGCCAAAAACATTCAGTACTTC
CDR3 protein: CASSFWTGEAKNIQYF

clone size: -
V gene: TRBV7-6
J gene: TRBJ2-7
D gene: TRBD2
CDR3 DNA: TGTGCCAGCAGCAGACTAGCGGGGGGGAACGAGCAGTACTTC
CDR3 protein: CASSRLAGGNEQYF

clone size: -
V gene: TRBV5-1
J gene: TRBJ2-1
D gene: -
CDR3 DNA: TGCGCCAGCAGCTTGCAAGGACAAAGGAACAATGAGCAGTTCTTC
CDR3 protein: CASSLQGQRNNEQFF

clone size: few
V gene: TRBV30
J gene: TRBJ2-7
D gene: TRBD2
CDR3 DNA: TGTGCCTGGAGATCCAGCGGGGCCTACGAGCAGTACTTC
CDR3 protein: CAWRSSGAYEQYF

clone size: -
V gene: TRBV5-1
J gene: TRBJ2-1
D gene: -
CDR3 DNA: TGCGCCAGCAGCTTGGCTGCCGCGAATGAGCAGTTCTTC
CDR3 protein: CASSLAAANEQFF

clone size: -
V gene: TRBV15
J gene: TRBJ2-5
D gene: -
CDR3 DNA: TGTGCCACCAGCAGAGACGCCAGCGAGACCCAGTACTTC
CDR3 protein: CATSRDASETQYF

clone size: -
V gene: TRBV29-1
J gene: TRBJ2-7
D gene: -
CDR3 DNA: TGCAGCGCGAGCAGGGATAACTACGAGCAGTACTTC
CDR3 protein: CSASRDNYEQYF

clone size: few
V gene: TRBV19
J gene: TRBJ2-5
D gene: -
CDR3 DNA: TGTGCCAGTAGTATAGGCGGACAAGAGACCCAGTACTTC
CDR3 protein: CASSIGGQETQYF

clone size: -
V gene: TRBV7-2
J gene: TRBJ2-2
D gene: -
CDR3 DNA: TGTGCCAGCAGCTTAGGAGGGAACACCGGGGAGCTGTTTTTT
CDR3 protein: CASSLGGNTGELFF

clone size: -
V gene: TRBV5-1
J gene: TRBJ1-6
D gene: -
CDR3 DNA: TGCGCCAGCAGCTTGGCCAAGGGTAATTCACCCCTCCACTTT
CDR3 protein: CASSLAKGNSPLHF

clone size: -
V gene: TRBV9
J gene: TRBJ2-5
D gene: -
CDR3 DNA: TGTGCCAGCAGCCCCCGAGAGGGGTTCCTTGAGACCCAGTACTTC
CDR3 protein: CASSPREGFLETQYF

clone size: -
V gene: TRBV2
J gene: TRBJ1-2
D gene: -
CDR3 DNA: TGTGCCAGCAGTGAAAGTTGGGTGAAGGGTGGCTACACCTTC
CDR3 protein: CASSESWVKGGYTF

clone size: -
V gene: TRBV9
J gene: TRBJ2-7
D gene: -
CDR3 DNA: TGTGCCAGCAGCGTTGACTTTAGCTCCTACGAGCAGTACTTC
CDR3 protein: CASSVDFSSYEQYF

clone size: few
V gene: TRBV30
J gene: TRBJ1-6
D gene: -
CDR3 DNA: TGTGCCTGGAGGTGGGGGGAATCACCCCTCCACTTT
CDR3 protein: CAWRWGESPLHF

clone size: few
V gene: TRBV5-4
J gene: TRBJ2-3
D gene: -
CDR3 DNA: TGTGCCAGCAGCTTCGGGACTGTGTGGGATACGCAGTATTTT
CDR3 protein: CASSFGTVWDTQYF

clone size: few
V gene: TRBV7-2
J gene: TRBJ2-3
D gene: TRBD2
CDR3 DNA: TGTGCCAGCAGCCTGTCGTTCCGGGGGGGCGGCACAGATACGCAGTATTTT
CDR3 protein: CASSLSFRGGGTDTQYF

clone size: -
V gene: TRBV28
J gene: TRBJ2-4
D gene: -
CDR3 DNA: TGTGCCAGCAGGAGACAGAGAAACATTCAGTACTTC
CDR3 protein: CASRRQRNIQYF

clone size: -
V gene: TRBV27
J gene: TRBJ1-1
D gene: -
CDR3 DNA: TGTGCCAGCAGTTTAAGGGGGTCGAACACTGAAGCTTTCTTT
CDR3 protein: CASSLRGSNTEAFF

clone size: -
V gene: TRBV30
J gene: TRBJ2-1
D gene: -
CDR3 DNA: TGTGCCTGGAGTCAAAGCTCCTACAATGAGCAGTTCTTC
CDR3 protein: CAWSQSSYNEQFF

clone size: many
V gene: TRBV21-1
J gene: TRBJ2-7
D gene: -
CDR3 DNA: TGTGCCAGCAGCCCGGCCGCTAGTCGTTGG
CDR3 protein: CASSPAASRW